Listed below are T cell receptor beta chains from one sample, sequenced in a study of early T cells in non-severe SARS-CoV-2 infection. TCRdb processed the 5' RACE reads anew with MiXCR; each CDR3 protein has one entry. The sample has about 60,000 distinct CDR3 sequences; 20% to 25% are singletons. Sequenced material: whole blood, taken at baseline. These receptors were obtained from an adult who was a healthcare worker with PCR-confirmed SARS-CoV-2 infection or an uninfected control (not recorded which). CDR3s include the opening cysteine and the closing phenylalanine or tryptophan. A D gene is named only where the DNA matches it firmly. The size of a clone is reported for some rows only, either as once, few or many, or as a class for expanded clones.

j_call d_call clone_size v_call cdr3_aa
TRBJ2-7 TRBD2 . TRBV14 CASSLLAGGYEQYF
TRBJ1-1 . . TRBV7-7 CASSFGPNTEAFF
TRBJ1-2 . few TRBV12-3/TRBV12-4 CASSSTVNYGYTF
TRBJ2-5 TRBD2 . TRBV7-2 CASSPEALAIQETQYF
TRBJ2-7 TRBD1 . TRBV3-1 CASSPWTGRVYEQYF
TRBJ2-1 . few TRBV6-5 CASSYSGGALEQFF
TRBJ1-5 TRBD1 few TRBV7-6 CASSLGQNNQPQHF
TRBJ2-1 . few TRBV2 CASCLELAVDNEQFF
TRBJ1-6 . . TRBV6-1 CATEPQGFNSPLHF
TRBJ2-7 . many TRBV10-1 CASSDHPKDEQYF
TRBJ2-3 . . TRBV7-6 CASSLFGPDTQYF
TRBJ2-1 TRBD2 few TRBV5-1 CARGPLCGRLVEQFF
TRBJ2-3 . . TRBV6-1 CASSERAGTQYF
TRBJ1-1 TRBD1 . TRBV3-1 CASSQGTGGKAFF
TRBJ1-2 TRBD1 . TRBV3-1 CASSKQGDYGYTF